One sample yielded the 9 T cell receptor beta chains listed below, sequenced in a study of identical twins' blood T cells. TCRdb re-called the 5' RACE reads through MiXCR, storing one row per CDR3 protein. The table lists a few hundred thousand distinct CDR3 sequences, over 25% of them singletons. Input material: PBMCs. The receptors were sampled from a woman between 18 and 50 years old in good health.

This clonotype has more than one count but fewer than ten. The gene calls are TRBV5-5 and TRBJ2-1; TRBD2 aligns across 9 bases. Per germline, CDR1 SGHKS and CDR2 YYEKEE (reference sequence). The CDR3 is made up of 17 amino acids. The J segment lost 3 bases and the V segment lost 4 bases, leaving 11 bases of the junction unmatched. The DNA for the CDR3 is TGTGCCAGCAGCCACGCCCTAGCGGGATCCTACTACAATGAGCAGTTCTTC. Its translation is CASSHALAGSYYNEQFF.

CDR3 DNA: TGCAGCGTTGTAGCAGGGGTTCGACAGCCCCAGCATTTT. This gives the protein CSVVAGVRQPQHF. The V call is TRBV29-1, the J call TRBJ1-5; D is possibly TRBD1 (6 bases). Germline CDR1 is SQVTM and CDR2 is ANQGSEA. The CDR3 runs 13 residues. V dropped 4 bases and J dropped 7 bases, with 14 bases sitting between them.

This clonotype was detected a few times. The rearrangement uses TRBV11-3 and TRBJ1-1; D gene unclear. The length of the CDR3 is 15 residues. V was shortened by 6 bases and J by 0 bases, with 14 bases between the two germline ends. The germline gives CDR1 SGHNT, CDR2 YENEEA. This CDR3 reads CASSFHGELNTEAFF. DNA of the CDR3: TGTGCCAGCAGTTTCCACGGCGAGTTGAACACTGAAGCTTTCTTT.

The J gene is TRBJ2-7, the V gene TRBV6-5; 8 bases line up with TRBD1. CDR3 size: 13 residues. Unmatched junction bases numbered 6, after V lost 5 bases and J lost 6 bases. From germline, CDR1 is MNHEY and CDR2 SVGAGI. For the CDR3, the DNA is TGTGCCAGCAGTGCTGACAGGGGTTTCGAGCAGTACTTC. This gives the protein CASSADRGFEQYF.

This clonotype was detected many times. The chain combines TRBV18 with TRBJ1-5; 12 bases are a match to TRBD1. The ends lost 3 bases at V and 8 bases at J; junction bases unmatched: 8. This CDR3 has 16 residues. Germline assignment: CDR1 KGHSH and CDR2 LQKENI. CDR3 in DNA: TGTGCCAGCTCACCCTCCGGGACAGGGGGCACAGAGCCCCAGCATTTT. Protein sequence: CASSPSGTGGTEPQHF.

This clonotype showed up just a few times. The chain has TRBV5-1 and TRBJ1-2; D is uncertain. CDR3 length: 12 residues. Between the trimmed V and J ends, which lost 7 bases and 0 bases, there was a span of 7 bases. In germline, CDR1 is SGHRS, CDR2 YFSETQ. CDR3 sequence: CASGKTNYGYTF. The CDR3 DNA follows: TGCGCCAGCGGGAAAACTAACTATGGCTACACCTTC.

This clonotype was detected a few times. The V gene is TRBV20-1, the J gene TRBJ2-3; D gene unclear. V was shortened by 1 base and J by 2 bases, with 13 bases between the two germline ends. The germline gives CDR1 DFQATT, CDR2 SNEGSKA (reference sequence). This CDR3 has 15 residues. The chain's CDR3 is CSARVGGEVTDTQYF. CDR3 DNA: TGCAGTGCTAGAGTTGGCGGAGAGGTCACAGATACGCAGTATTTT.

The gene calls are TRBV6-2 or TRBV6-3 and TRBJ1-1; maybe TRBD1 (5 bases). V lost 4 bases to trimming and J lost 10 bases, with 13 bases between them. This CDR3 region has 12 residues. Germline V gene lookup returns CDR1 MNHEY and CDR2 SVGEGT. The DNA of the CDR3 is TGTGCCAGCAGTTCTTTGGGGAGGGGAGCTTTCTTT. Protein product: CASSSLGRGAFF.

This clonotype came up many times. The chain links TRBV20-1 to TRBJ1-2; 9 bases are shared with TRBD1. There are 13 residues in the CDR3. The germline V gene encodes CDR1 DFQATT and CDR2 SNEGSKA (reference sequence). The ends lost 6 bases at V and 6 bases at J; junction bases unmatched: 8. The chain's CDR3 is CSAPTTGGHGYTF. The DNA for the CDR3 is TGCAGTGCCCCTACCACAGGGGGCCATGGCTACACCTTC.